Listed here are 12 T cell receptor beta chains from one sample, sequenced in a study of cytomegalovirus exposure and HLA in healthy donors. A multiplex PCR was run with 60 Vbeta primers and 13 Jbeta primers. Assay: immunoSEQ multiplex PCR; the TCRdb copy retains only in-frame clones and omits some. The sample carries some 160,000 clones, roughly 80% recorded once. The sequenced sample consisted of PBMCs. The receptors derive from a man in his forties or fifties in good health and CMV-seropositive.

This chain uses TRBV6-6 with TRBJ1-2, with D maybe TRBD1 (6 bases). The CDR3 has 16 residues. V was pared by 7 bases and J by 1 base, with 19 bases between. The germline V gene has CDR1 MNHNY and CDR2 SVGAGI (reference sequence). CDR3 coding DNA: TGTGCCAGCACCATACTCCAGGACAGCCTTAACTATGGCTACACCTTC. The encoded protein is CASTILQDSLNYGYTF.

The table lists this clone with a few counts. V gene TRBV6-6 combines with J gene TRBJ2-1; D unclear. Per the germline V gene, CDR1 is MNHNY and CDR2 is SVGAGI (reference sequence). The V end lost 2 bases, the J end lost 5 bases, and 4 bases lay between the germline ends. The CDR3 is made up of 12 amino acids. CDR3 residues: CASSYLNNEQFF. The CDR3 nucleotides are TGTGCCAGCAGTTACCTAAACAATGAGCAGTTCTTC.

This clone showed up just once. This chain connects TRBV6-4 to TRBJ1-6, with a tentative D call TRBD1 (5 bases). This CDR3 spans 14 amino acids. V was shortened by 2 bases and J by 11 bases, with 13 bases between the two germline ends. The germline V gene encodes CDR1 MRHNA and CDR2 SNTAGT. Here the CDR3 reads CASSDGAGLAPLHF. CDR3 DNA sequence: TGTGCCAGCAGTGACGGGGCAGGGCTGGCACCCCTCCACTTT.

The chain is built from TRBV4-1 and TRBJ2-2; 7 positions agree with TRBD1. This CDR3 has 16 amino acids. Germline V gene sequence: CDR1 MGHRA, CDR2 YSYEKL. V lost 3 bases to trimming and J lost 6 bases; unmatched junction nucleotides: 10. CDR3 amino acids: CASSHGQEAQAGELFF. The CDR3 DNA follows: TGCGCCAGCAGCCACGGACAGGAGGCTCAGGCCGGGGAGCTGTTTTTT.

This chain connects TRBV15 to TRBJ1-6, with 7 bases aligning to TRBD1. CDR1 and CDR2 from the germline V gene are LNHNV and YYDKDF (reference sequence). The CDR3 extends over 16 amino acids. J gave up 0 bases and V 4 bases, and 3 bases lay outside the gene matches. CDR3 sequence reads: CATSKGASSYNSPLHF. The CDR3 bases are TGTGCCACCAGCAAGGGGGCAAGCTCCTATAATTCACCCCTCCACTTT.

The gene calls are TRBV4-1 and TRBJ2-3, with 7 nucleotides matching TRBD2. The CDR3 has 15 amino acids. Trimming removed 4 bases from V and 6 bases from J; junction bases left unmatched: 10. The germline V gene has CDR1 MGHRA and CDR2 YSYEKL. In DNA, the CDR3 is TGCGCCAGCAGCCTCCAAGAAGCGGGGCAGGATACGCAGTATTTT. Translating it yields CASSLQEAGQDTQYF.

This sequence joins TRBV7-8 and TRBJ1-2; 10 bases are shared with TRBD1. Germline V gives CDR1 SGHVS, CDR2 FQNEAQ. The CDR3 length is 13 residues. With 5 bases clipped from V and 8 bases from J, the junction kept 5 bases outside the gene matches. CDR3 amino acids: CASSRQGAPGYTF. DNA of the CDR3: TGTGCCAGCAGCCGACAGGGGGCCCCCGGCTACACCTTC.

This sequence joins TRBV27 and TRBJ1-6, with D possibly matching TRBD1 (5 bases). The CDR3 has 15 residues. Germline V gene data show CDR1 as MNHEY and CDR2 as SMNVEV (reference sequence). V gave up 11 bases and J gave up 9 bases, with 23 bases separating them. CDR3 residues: CAAGRHSGVSSPLHF. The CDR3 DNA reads TGTGCCGCAGGGCGCCATTCCGGCGTGAGTTCACCCCTCCACTTT.

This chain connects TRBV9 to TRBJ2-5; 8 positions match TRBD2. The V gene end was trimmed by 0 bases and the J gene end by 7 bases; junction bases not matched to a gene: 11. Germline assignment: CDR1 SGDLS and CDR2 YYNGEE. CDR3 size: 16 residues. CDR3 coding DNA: TGTGCCAGCAGCGTAGCACGGAGCGGGGGCCTAGGGACCCAGTACTTC. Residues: CASSVARSGGLGTQYF.

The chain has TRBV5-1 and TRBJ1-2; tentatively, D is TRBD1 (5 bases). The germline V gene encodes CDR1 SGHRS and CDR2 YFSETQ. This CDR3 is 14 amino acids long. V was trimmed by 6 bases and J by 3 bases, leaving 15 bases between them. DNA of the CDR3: TGCGCCAGCAACAGGACACCTCAGGACTATGGCTACACCTTC. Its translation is CASNRTPQDYGYTF.

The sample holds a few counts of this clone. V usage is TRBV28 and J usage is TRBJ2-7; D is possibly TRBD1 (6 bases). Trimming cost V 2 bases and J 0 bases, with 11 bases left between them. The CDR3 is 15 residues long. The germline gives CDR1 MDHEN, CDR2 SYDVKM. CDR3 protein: CASSLPLTGSYEQYF. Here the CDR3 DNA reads TGTGCCAGCAGTTTACCCCTGACAGGCTCCTACGAGCAGTACTTC.

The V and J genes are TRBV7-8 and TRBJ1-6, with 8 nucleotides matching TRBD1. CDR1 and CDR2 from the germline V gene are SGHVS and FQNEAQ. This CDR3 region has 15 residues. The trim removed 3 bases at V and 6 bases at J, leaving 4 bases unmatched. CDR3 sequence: CASSFGQGVNSPLHF. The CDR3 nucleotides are TGTGCCAGCAGCTTTGGACAGGGTGTTAATTCACCCCTCCACTTT.